These T cell receptor beta chains were read from a single sample in a study of early T cells in non-severe SARS-CoV-2 infection. TCRdb recomputed calls from the 5' RACE reads with MiXCR, one row per CDR3 protein. The sample has 75,000 to 100,000 distinct CDR3 sequences, about 14% seen once. Sequences were obtained from whole blood. The receptors shown here come from an adult who was a healthcare worker with PCR-confirmed SARS-CoV-2 infection or an uninfected control (not recorded which). The CDR3 runs from the conserved cysteine through the conserved F or W. D genes are given only for firm matches. The listing skips clone size in some rows; elsewhere it reads once, few, many or a size class.

j_call clone_size d_call v_call cdr3_nt cdr3_aa
TRBJ2-3 few NA TRBV4-2 TGTGCCAGCAGCCAATACCCGCAACGGAGCACAGATACGCAGTATTTT CASSQYPQRSTDTQYF
TRBJ2-5 few NA TRBV3-1 TGTGCCAGCAGCGTACAAGGAGAGACCCAGTACTTC CASSVQGETQYF
TRBJ1-2 few NA TRBV28 TGTGCCAGCAGTTTGCCGGCCAGGGATGGCTACACCTTC CASSLPARDGYTF
TRBJ2-2 NA NA TRBV5-1 TGCGCCAGCAGCGCCTCCTGGTCAGCTCACACCGGGGAGCTGTTTTTT CASSASWSAHTGELFF
TRBJ2-7 few TRBD2 TRBV7-6 TGTGCCAGCAGCTTAGTGGAGTCTAGCGGGGGGGCCCTCTACGAGCAGTACTTC CASSLVESSGGALYEQYF
TRBJ2-2 NA TRBD2 TRBV6-2/TRBV6-3 TGTGCCAGCAGTTCCCCTAGCGGGGGGGATTCCGGGGAGCTGTTTTTT CASSSPSGGDSGELFF
TRBJ2-7 many NA TRBV2 TGTGCCAGCAGCGCCCAGGCACAGGGAGGGTACGAGCAGTACTTC CASSAQAQGGYEQYF
TRBJ2-3 few NA TRBV28 TGTGCCAGCACCACCTCGGGGGATCCAACAGATACGCAGTATTTT CASTTSGDPTDTQYF
TRBJ2-3 NA TRBD2 TRBV6-1 TGTGCCAGCAGTCCTCGGACTAGCGGGGGCCCAACAGATACGCAGTATTTT CASSPRTSGGPTDTQYF
TRBJ2-2 NA NA TRBV11-1 TGTGCCAGCAGCCCGTTCGGAGGGGCAGAGGATAGGGAGCTGTTTTTT CASSPFGGAEDRELFF
TRBJ1-1 NA NA TRBV28 TGTGCCACCAGGCAACCGAACACTGAAGCTTTCTTT CATRQPNTEAFF
TRBJ2-5 NA TRBD2 TRBV12-3/TRBV12-4 TGTGCCAGCAGTCTGCGGGGGAGCGTACAAGAGACCCAGTACTTC CASSLRGSVQETQYF
TRBJ1-6 NA NA TRBV6-1 TGTGCCAGCAGTGCTACAGGGAATTCACCCCTCCACTTT CASSATGNSPLHF
TRBJ2-2 few NA TRBV5-5 TGTGCCAGCAGCCGGACAGTCGTGGACACCGGGGAGCTGTTTTTT CASSRTVVDTGELFF
TRBJ1-4 many NA TRBV6-5 TGTGCCAGCAGCCTTTGGGGGCGAGAGAATGAAAAACTGTTTTTT CASSLWGRENEKLFF
TRBJ2-1 NA TRBD1 TRBV6-4 TGTGCCAGCAGCCTGGACCAGGGGGCTTCCTACAATGAGCAGTTCTTC CASSLDQGASYNEQFF
TRBJ2-7 few NA TRBV20-1 TGCAGTGCTAGAGATTCGGCAGGACCCTACGAGCAGTACTTC CSARDSAGPYEQYF
TRBJ2-2 few NA TRBV6-4 TGTGCCAGCAGTCCTTTCAGTGGCGGGGAGCTGTTTTTT CASSPFSGGELFF
TRBJ2-7 NA NA TRBV4-3 TGCGCCAGCAGCCAAGGACGGAACTCCTACGAGCAGTACTTC CASSQGRNSYEQYF
TRBJ1-1 few TRBD1 TRBV29-1 TGCAGCGTTGAAGTCCGTCAGGGGGTGTTT CSVEVRQGVF
TRBJ2-1 many TRBD2 TRBV2 TGTGCCAGCAGTGGTCTAGCGGCGAGCTCCTACAATGAGCAGTTCTTC CASSGLAASSYNEQFF
TRBJ2-7 few NA TRBV20-1 TGCAGTGCTAAGTCTAGAACCCAGGGCGAGCAGTACTTC CSAKSRTQGEQYF
TRBJ2-2 few NA TRBV12-3/TRBV12-4 TGTGCCAGCAGGGCGGAGGACATAGGTGGCGGGGAGCTGTTTTTT CASRAEDIGGGELFF
TRBJ2-5 few NA TRBV9 TGTGCCAGCAGCGTAAGCCCCCGAAACGGACAAGAGACCCAGTACTTC CASSVSPRNGQETQYF
TRBJ1-5 few TRBD1 TRBV20-1 TGCAGTGCTAGGAGTGGGACAGTTAATCAGCCCCAGCATTTT CSARSGTVNQPQHF
TRBJ1-1 few NA TRBV28 TGTGCCACCGCCACGAACACTGAAGCTTTCTTT CATATNTEAFF
TRBJ1-5 many NA TRBV28 TGTGCCAGCATCTCCTCTTTAAGTCCGGTTGATCAGCCCCAGCATTTT CASISSLSPVDQPQHF
TRBJ2-5 NA TRBD2 TRBV6-5 TGTGCCAGCGGTGTAGCGGGGGGCCACGCGGAGACCCAGTACTTC CASGVAGGHAETQYF
TRBJ2-7 few TRBD2 TRBV7-6 TGTGCCAGCAGCCAGGGACTAGCGGGGCGAATGGAGCAGTACTTC CASSQGLAGRMEQYF
TRBJ2-6 NA NA TRBV30 TGTGCCTGTCCACAGGAACATGGCGGGGCCAACGTCCTGACTTTC CACPQEHGGANVLTF
TRBJ2-7 few NA TRBV27 TGTGCCAGCAGTTTGAGTGTCTACGAGCAGTACTTC CASSLSVYEQYF
TRBJ2-5 NA NA TRBV18 TGTGCCAGCTCACCACTGGATCAAGAGACCCAGTACTTC CASSPLDQETQYF
TRBJ2-2 NA NA TRBV2 TGTGCCAGCAGTCCCCTCCGAGCCGGGGAGCTGTTTTTT CASSPLRAGELFF
TRBJ2-7 few NA TRBV5-8 TGTGCCAGCGTGTTCAGGGGTTCGGGACCGAGCCACGAGCAGTACTTC CASVFRGSGPSHEQYF
TRBJ2-1 NA TRBD2 TRBV6-2/TRBV6-3 TGTGCCAGCAGGGGGACTAGCGCAGGCTATGAGCAGTTCTTC CASRGTSAGYEQFF
TRBJ1-1 few TRBD1 TRBV5-4 TGTGCCAGCAGCTGGGGGACAGGGATGATGAACACTGAAGCTTTCTTT CASSWGTGMMNTEAFF
TRBJ1-1 few NA TRBV12-3/TRBV12-4 TGTGCCAGCAACGGCGTGGGGACTGAAGCTTTCTTT CASNGVGTEAFF
TRBJ2-3 NA NA TRBV7-9 TGTGCCAGCAGTTCCCCGGTAGATTCAGATACGCAGTATTTT CASSSPVDSDTQYF
TRBJ2-2 few NA TRBV9 TGTGCCAGCAGCCCCCACCCCGAGGTCGGGGAGCTGTTTTTT CASSPHPEVGELFF
TRBJ2-3 few TRBD1 TRBV6-2/TRBV6-3 TGTGCCACCGAGCTGGAGACAGGGCTTACAGATACGCAGTATTTT CATELETGLTDTQYF
TRBJ2-1 NA NA TRBV7-2 TGTGCCAGCAGCCCGACTACCCCGCATGAGCAGTTCTTC CASSPTTPHEQFF
TRBJ1-5 many NA TRBV7-2 TGTGCCAGCAGCCCGGGACTCAGGAATCAGCCCCAGCATTTT CASSPGLRNQPQHF
TRBJ2-7 NA TRBD1 TRBV2 TGTGCCAGCAAGTTACAGGGGCCCTCCTACGAGCAGTACTTC CASKLQGPSYEQYF
TRBJ1-2 NA NA TRBV5-4 TGTGCCAGCACCTTGGCAGGGCGAACATATGGCTACACCTTC CASTLAGRTYGYTF
TRBJ2-3 many NA TRBV7-8 TGTGCCAGCAGTTCGGGTTGGACAGATACGCAGTATTTT CASSSGWTDTQYF
TRBJ1-1 few NA TRBV7-2 TGTGCCAGCGCGAAGGGGAATGTAAACACTGAAGCTTTCTTT CASAKGNVNTEAFF
TRBJ1-2 NA NA TRBV29-1 TGCAGCCCCTCGGGGCCTAACTATGGCTACACCTTC CSPSGPNYGYTF
TRBJ1-5 NA NA TRBV7-2 TGTGCCAGCAGCTTAGCAGGGGCCAATCAGCCCCAGCATTTT CASSLAGANQPQHF
TRBJ1-1 NA NA TRBV7-8 TGTGCCAGCAGCTTGACCGAATTGAACACTGAAGCTTTCTTT CASSLTELNTEAFF
TRBJ1-2 few NA TRBV20-1 TGCAGTGCTAGTAGAGGTGTAGCTAACTATGGCTACACCTTC CSASRGVANYGYTF
TRBJ2-6 many NA TRBV14 TGTGCCAGCAGCCAAGTCGGATTCGCTGGGGCCAACGTCCTGACTTTC CASSQVGFAGANVLTF